The text below deals with one T cell receptor (beta chain). The antigen is unknown. The data derive from a study of T cells in Graves' hyperthyroidism and ophthalmopathy. Study-wide results and limits: Most expanded thyroid clonotypes above 0.001 also appeared in blood. Separation of ophthalmopathy from stable hyperthyroidism was achieved by a 13 V-J model.

The V gene end was trimmed by 6 bases and the J gene end by 2 bases; junction bases not matched to a gene: 11. Per germline, CDR1 SEHNR and CDR2 FQNEAQ (reference sequence). CDR3 length: 16 residues. The study left out patients who had uncontrolled infection, other autoimmune disease, pregnancy or lactation. Researchers amplified the TCR beta CDR3 regions from RNA transcripts. HTBI primers were the set used in a first-round RT-PCR of the TCR CDR3. TCRdb reprocessed the multiplex PCR reads with MiXCR, giving one entry per CDR3 protein. Of 540,000 or so distinct CDR3 sequences listed, roughly 50% are singletons.

The TCR comes from an adult woman with Graves' disease, either hyperthyroidism or ophthalmopathy (not recorded which). This rearrangement joins TRBV7-9 to TRBJ2-7, with TRBD1 matching 9 bases. The source material was peripheral blood or thyroid tissue (not recorded which). The CDR3 bases are TGTGCCAGCAGTTTTGGCGGGACAGGGAGACCCTACGAGCAGTACTTC. Translated, it gives CASSFGGTGRPYEQYF.